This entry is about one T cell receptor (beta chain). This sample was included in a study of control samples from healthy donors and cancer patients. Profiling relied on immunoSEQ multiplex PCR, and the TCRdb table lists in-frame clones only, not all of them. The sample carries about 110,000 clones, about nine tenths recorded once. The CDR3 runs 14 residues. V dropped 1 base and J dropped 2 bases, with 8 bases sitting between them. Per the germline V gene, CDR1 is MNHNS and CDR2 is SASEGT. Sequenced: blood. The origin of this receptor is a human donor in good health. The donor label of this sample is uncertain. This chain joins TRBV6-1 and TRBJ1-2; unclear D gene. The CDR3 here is CASSEGATNYGYTF. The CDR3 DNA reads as TGTGCCAGCAGTGAAGGAGCGACGAACTATGGCTACACCTTC.